The rows below give T cell receptor beta chains drawn from one sample of a study of early T cells in non-severe SARS-CoV-2 infection. From the 5' RACE reads, TCRdb called clonotypes with MiXCR, one entry per CDR3 protein. The sample holds 98,000 or so distinct CDR3 sequences; approximately 10% are singletons and the top ten take around 4.7%. The material sequenced was whole blood. The receptors here all came from an adult who was a healthcare worker with PCR-confirmed SARS-CoV-2 infection or an uninfected control (not recorded which). Both conserved end residues are trimmed from each CDR3.

CDR3,J,V
ASSPDREGMNTEAF,TRBJ1-1,TRBV28
SANSGGAWNEQY,TRBJ2-7,TRBV20-1
SARVLETQY,TRBJ2-5,TRBV20-1
ASSVEGGGPGELF,TRBJ2-2,TRBV9
ASSLTDANYGYT,TRBJ1-2,TRBV5-1
ASGLSTGSHYEQY,TRBJ2-7,TRBV12-5
ASSSDRASNTEAF,TRBJ1-1,TRBV6-5
ASSVTSAYNEQF,TRBJ2-1,TRBV9
ASSLAGTGEETQY,TRBJ2-5,TRBV5-4
ASSIRGYEQY,TRBJ2-7,TRBV21-1
ASSLFFAGGIQPQH,TRBJ1-5,TRBV5-6
ASSYSITQPQH,TRBJ1-5,TRBV6-5
ASSLGLTGRTEAF,TRBJ1-1,TRBV13
ASSDSF,TRBJ1-1,TRBV2
ASSLGGYQETQY,TRBJ2-5,TRBV7-2
ASSLSALRAAEAF,TRBJ1-1,TRBV27
ASSVVGVVYNEQF,TRBJ2-1,TRBV9
ASSLVSNTGELF,TRBJ2-2,TRBV11-3
ASRISGTLNTGELF,TRBJ2-2,TRBV6-5
ASSKEGQANYGYT,TRBJ1-2,TRBV2
SVEEGSNTGELF,TRBJ2-2,TRBV29-1
ASSLAMALSKTQY,TRBJ2-5,TRBV7-9
ASSVVGVTDGYT,TRBJ1-2,TRBV9
SASRGQGIFTSSTDTQY,TRBJ2-3,TRBV20-1
ASSPPVIEEGYGYT,TRBJ1-2,TRBV18
ASSQAWMTWLF,TRBJ2-2,TRBV14
AIQTLSNEKLF,TRBJ1-4,TRBV28
ASSVVRPGANVLT,TRBJ2-6,TRBV9
ASSPQGGYGYT,TRBJ1-2,TRBV11-2
ASNPGSPGELF,TRBJ2-2,TRBV5-1